These 16 T cell receptor beta chains were all obtained from the same sample, sequenced in a study of blood T cell repertoires in COVID-19. Profiled with immunoSEQ multiplex PCR; TCRdb holds only in-frame clones, not every one. The sample contains 90,000 to 150,000 clones, roughly 79% of which appear only once. Sequencing input: peripheral blood. These receptors were taken from a human donor in a cohort sampled during active COVID-19.

This clone was observed a handful of times. The chain couples TRBV30 to TRBJ2-7; D gene uncertain. Per the germline V gene, CDR1 is GTSNPN and CDR2 is SVGIG (reference sequence). V lost 3 bases, J lost 4 bases, and 13 bases lay in between. There are 13 residues in the CDR3. CDR3 nucleotide sequence: TGTGCCTGGAGCCTTCCAAGCAGGTACGAGCAGTACTTC. It translates to CAWSLPSRYEQYF. Together with reference TRBV30 and TRBJ2-7, the CDR3 gives the full variable domain: SQTIHQWPATLVQPVGSPLSLECTVEGTSNPNLYWYRQAAGRGLQLLFYSVGIGQISSEVPQNLSASRPQDRQFILSSKKLLLSDSGFYLCAWSLPSRYEQYFGPGTRLTVT.

This sequence joins TRBV5-1 and TRBJ2-1, with TRBD1 identical over 10 bases. V lost 5 bases, J lost 7 bases, and 9 bases stayed unmatched. There are 15 residues in the CDR3. Germline CDR1 is SGHRS and CDR2 is YFSETQ. Here the CDR3 reads CASSSGTGAVNEQFF. CDR3 nucleotides: TGCGCCAGCAGTTCCGGGACAGGGGCCGTAAATGAGCAGTTCTTC.

This chain joins TRBV29-1 and TRBJ2-3; D gene unclear. Germline CDR1 and CDR2: SQVTM and ANQGSEA. V lost 3 bases and J lost 2, with 15 bases in between. CDR3 length equals 15 residues. The CDR3 sequence: CSVEIWMEYTDTQYF. The CDR3 DNA is TGCAGCGTTGAGATTTGGATGGAGTACACAGATACGCAGTATTTT.

This clone was detected once. The genes are TRBV7-3 and TRBJ2-1; tentative D call: TRBD1 (6 bases). Germline values: CDR1 SGHTA, CDR2 FQGTGA. The V end lost 5 bases, the J end lost 3 bases, and 23 bases lay between the germline ends. The CDR3 runs 18 residues. The CDR3: CASSQSDRNRGNYNEQFF. CDR3 bases: TGTGCCAGCAGCCAAAGCGACAGGAACCGAGGGAACTACAATGAGCAGTTCTTC.

The chain couples TRBV28 to TRBJ2-7, with 7 bases that match TRBD2. Germline CDR1 reads MDHEN; CDR2 reads SYDVKM. The CDR3 is 14 amino acids. J lost 6 bases, V lost 2 bases, and 7 bases had no gene match. The CDR3, as DNA: TGTGCCAGCAGTTTACGTCCGGGGGGTCTCGAGCAGTACTTC. The encoded protein is CASSLRPGGLEQYF.

V gene TRBV7-9 combines with J gene TRBJ2-7; 11 nucleotides align to TRBD2. CDR3 size: 15 residues. CDR1 is SEHNR, CDR2 FQNEAQ, per germline (reference sequence). V lost 2 bases to trimming and J lost 5 bases; unmatched junction nucleotides: 5. CDR3 sequence: CASSLTSGRGDEQYF. The CDR3 region has the DNA TGTGCCAGCAGCTTAACTAGCGGGAGAGGGGACGAGCAGTACTTC.

J is TRBJ1-4 and V is TRBV19, with D possibly being TRBD1 (6 bases). The V gene's germline CDR1 is LNHDA and CDR2 SQIVND (reference sequence). The CDR3 length is 15 residues. Trimming took off 9 bases at V and 0 bases at J, with 14 bases between the two ends. The CDR3 DNA sequence: TGTGCCAGCGGACAGTACGAGACAACTAATGAAAAACTGTTTTTT. Translation gives CASGQYETTNEKLFF.

This chain joins TRBV2 and TRBJ1-2; D gene uncertain. The CDR3 length is 13 residues. The germline CDR1 and CDR2 sequences are SNHLY and FYNNEI. V dropped 4 bases and J dropped 3 bases, with 9 bases sitting between them. CDR3 nucleotide sequence: TGTGCCAGCAGTGTGGGAGGATACTATGGCTACACCTTC. This translates into CASSVGGYYGYTF.

The chain employs TRBV27 and TRBJ2-7; D uncertain. Germline CDR1 MNHEY, CDR2 SMNVEV (reference sequence). The CDR3 loop spans 13 amino acids. Trimming left V 7 bases short and J 2 bases short, with 12 bases between. The CDR3 nucleotides read TGTGCCAGCACTCAAGCAGGTGCCTACGAGCAGTACTTC. This gives the protein CASTQAGAYEQYF.

This chain links TRBV19 with TRBJ1-5; TRBD1 aligns across 9 bases. Trimming removed 8 bases from V and 2 bases from J; junction bases left unmatched: 10. The CDR3 length is 16 residues. Germline lookup yields CDR1 LNHDA and CDR2 SQIVND (reference sequence). CDR3 sequence (DNA): TGTGCCAGTTCCGGGACAGGGATGGGTGGCAATCAGCCCCAGCATTTT. Translated: CASSGTGMGGNQPQHF.

The chain is built from TRBV5-5 and TRBJ1-6, with D hard to call. Looked up from germline, CDR1 is SGHKS and CDR2 is YYEKEE (reference sequence). V was cut by 1 base and J by 10 bases, with 12 bases left in between. The CDR3 extends over 14 amino acids. The DNA for the CDR3 is TGTGCCAGCAGCTTGACGGTGGGAGGCTCACCCCTCCACTTT. Translation: CASSLTVGGSPLHF.

The chain uses TRBV7-2 and TRBJ2-1; TRBD2 agrees at 12 bases. CDR1 is SGHTA, CDR2 FQGNSA, per germline. The CDR3 is 15 residues long. J lost 9 bases, V lost 5 bases, and 8 bases had no gene match. CDR3 protein: CASSDRTSGITEQFF. Here the CDR3 DNA reads TGTGCCAGCAGCGACCGGACTAGCGGGATAACTGAGCAGTTCTTC.

The J gene is TRBJ2-2, the V gene TRBV4-3; maybe TRBD1 (6 bases). Germline V gene sequence: CDR1 LGHNA, CDR2 YSLEER. The CDR3 has 18 residues. The germline V and J ends were trimmed by 2 bases and 4 bases, with 20 bases remaining between them. The CDR3 region is CASSQTRTQGIPTGELFF. The CDR3, as DNA: TGCGCCAGCAGCCAAACCCGGACCCAGGGGATCCCCACCGGGGAGCTGTTTTTT.

The sample holds one count of this clone. Germline and junction disagree at one end, which may indicate a read error. Other DNA sequences in the same sample also yield this CDR3. The rearrangement links TRBV19 to TRBJ1-2; D possibly corresponds to TRBD1 (5 bases). Germline V lookup: CDR1 LNHDA, CDR2 SQIVND (reference sequence). The CDR3 totals 16 residues. The CDR3 protein is CASKGRQIIRDYGYTF. CDR3 nucleotide sequence: TGCGCCAGTAAGGGGAGGCAGATAATAAGGGACTATGGCTACACCTTC.

V is TRBV7-3 and J is TRBJ1-5, with TRBD1 matching over 11 bases. This CDR3 is built from 17 residues. Germline values: CDR1 SGHTA, CDR2 FQGTGA. Trimming at V came to 5 bases and at J to 0 bases, leaving 6 bases not matched to a gene. The CDR3 DNA sequence: TGTGCCAGCAGCCTAGGACAGGGGGCCTTTAGCAATCAGCCCCAGCATTTT. This gives the protein CASSLGQGAFSNQPQHF.

The chain is built from TRBV19 and TRBJ1-5; 8 nucleotides align to TRBD1. V lost 8 bases, J lost 4 bases, and 13 bases stayed unmatched. The germline CDR1 and CDR2 sequences are LNHDA and SQIVND (reference sequence). CDR3 length: 16 amino acids. DNA of the CDR3: TGTGCCAGTCGACGGGGGAGCCAGGGGGCTAATCAGCCCCAGCATTTT. This codes for CASRRGSQGANQPQHF.